This T cell receptor (beta chain) originates from a study of T cell responses to AZD1222 COVID-19 vaccine. TCRdb's copy holds only in-frame clones and misses some; the assay was immunoSEQ multiplex PCR. The data contain approximately 80,000 clones, 70% to 90% of them singletons. As regards this clone: Its antigen is not identified.

V lost 4 bases, J lost 6 bases, and 4 bases stayed unmatched. The CDR3 runs to 14 residues. Per the germline V gene, CDR1 is MNHEY and CDR2 is SVGAGI. Overall study results and limits: Most donors were white British, females outnumbered males, and clonal diversity was possibly underestimated. An increase in Spike-specific TCR breadth and depth was observed after two AZD1222 doses. With dominance at 160-218 and 743-854, vaccine-associated CD4 TCRs spanned spike.

The TCR comes from an adult in good health. The rearrangement links TRBV6-5 to TRBJ2-4; TRBD2 agrees at 9 bases. This specimen consisted of peripheral blood, obtained on day 0 of AZD1222 vaccination. The CDR3 reads CASSLRGGGNIQYF. CDR3 bases: TGTGCCAGCAGTTTGCGGGGGGGCGGAAACATTCAGTACTTC.